Listed below are T cell receptor beta chains from one sample, sequenced in a study of preoperative IRX-2 immunotherapy in early breast cancer. Assay used: immunoSEQ multiplex PCR; TCRdb lists only in-frame clones, some missing. The data show about 2,500 clones, roughly 80% seen once. The sequencing used tumor tissue, collected before IRX-2 immunotherapy. The receptor source for this set is a human donor with breast cancer. CDR3s include the opening cysteine and the closing phenylalanine or tryptophan. D genes are given only for firm matches. The size of a clone is reported for some rows only, either as once, few or many, or as a class for expanded clones.

j_call clone_size cdr3_length v_call d_call cdr3_aa cdr3_nt
TRBJ2-6 NA 14 TRBV5-1 NA CASSEGTGANVLTF TGCGCCAGCAGCGAAGGAACCGGGGCCAACGTCCTGACTTTC
TRBJ1-1 few 15 TRBV19 NA CASRRGGAANTEAFF TGTGCCAGTAGACGGGGTGGGGCAGCAAACACTGAAGCTTTCTTT
TRBJ2-1 NA 12 TRBV29-1 NA CSVLTTGHEQFF TGCAGCGTTCTTACGACAGGCCATGAGCAGTTCTTC
TRBJ2-2 NA 12 TRBV19 NA CASSIDGPELFF TGTGCCAGTAGTATAGATGGCCCGGAGCTGTTTTTT
TRBJ2-7 NA 14 TRBV6-8 TRBD1 CASSTGVGKNEQYF TGTGCCAGCAGTACAGGGGTCGGTAAGAACGAGCAGTACTTC
TRBJ2-7 NA 17 TRBV30 TRBD1 CAWSEGGIIWNTYEQYF TGTGCCTGGAGTGAAGGGGGCATTATATGGAATACCTACGAGCAGTACTTC
TRBJ2-4 NA 19 TRBV6-8 NA CASSYSSGVSLSVKNIQYF TGTGCCAGCAGTTACTCGTCGGGAGTCTCCCTTTCGGTCAAAAACATTCAGTACTTC
TRBJ1-4 few 18 TRBV11-3 NA CASSQPGGALVTNEKLFF TGTGCCAGCAGCCAACCCGGGGGCGCCCTGGTCACTAATGAAAAACTGTTTTTT
TRBJ1-6 NA 17 TRBV18 TRBD1 CASSPVGEGAWNSPLHF TGTGCCAGCTCACCGGTAGGTGAGGGGGCGTGGAATTCACCCCTCCACTTT
TRBJ1-2 NA 18 TRBV19 TRBD1 CASSIPQKTGGSGYGYTF TGTGCCAGTAGTATCCCCCAAAAGACAGGGGGCTCGGGCTATGGCTACACCTTC
TRBJ2-5 NA 15 TRBV28 TRBD2 CASSSSSGYQETQYF TGTGCCAGCAGTAGTTCTAGCGGCTACCAAGAGACCCAGTACTTC
TRBJ2-7 NA 14 TRBV6-8 NA CASSVERTNYEQYF TGTGCCAGCAGTGTGGAGCGGACAAACTACGAGCAGTACTTC
TRBJ1-2 NA 17 TRBV7-7 NA CASSLASSGRVGYGYTF TGTGCCAGCAGCTTAGCGTCGTCGGGCAGGGTCGGGTATGGCTACACCTTC
TRBJ2-7 NA 15 TRBV19 TRBD1 CASSTQGGPIYEQYF TGTGCCAGTAGTACCCAAGGGGGCCCTATCTACGAGCAGTACTTC
TRBJ1-3 few 14 TRBV11-3 NA CASSLALNGNTIYF TGTGCCAGCAGCTTGGCCCTAAACGGAAACACCATATATTTT
TRBJ2-7 once 11 TRBV6-7 NA CAVKGSHEQYF TGTGCCGTAAAGGGATCCCACGAGCAGTACTTC
TRBJ2-1 NA 14 TRBV10-2 TRBD1 CASSADRGRSEQFF TGCGCCAGCAGTGCGGACAGGGGGCGAAGTGAGCAGTTCTTC
TRBJ2-1 few 17 TRBV28 TRBD2 CASSLFVGRSGPNEQFF TGTGCCAGCAGTTTGTTCGTCGGGAGGTCGGGACCAAATGAGCAGTTCTTC
TRBJ2-7 few 15 TRBV5-1 NA CASRLAADLGYEQYF TGCGCCAGCCGACTCGCGGCGGATCTCGGATACGAGCAGTACTTC
TRBJ1-3 once 13 TRBV4-1 NA CASSQFSGNTIYF TGCGCCAGCAGCCAGTTCTCTGGAAACACCATATATTTT
TRBJ2-3 few 14 TRBV29-1 NA CSVGPSSRPDTQYF TGCAGCGTTGGACCCTCCTCGAGACCAGATACGCAGTATTTT
TRBJ2-7 NA 13 TRBV28 NA CASSLAGSYEQYF TGTGCCAGCAGTTTGGCGGGATCCTACGAGCAGTACTTC
TRBJ1-5 NA 16 TRBV11-3 NA CASSHRPGGSDQPQHF TGTGCCAGCAGCCATCGTCCTGGGGGCAGCGATCAGCCCCAGCATTTT
TRBJ2-2 few 16 TRBV6-8 TRBD2 CASWPAGVAGAGELFF TGTGCCAGCTGGCCGGCGGGGGTAGCGGGTGCCGGGGAGCTGTTTTTT
TRBJ1-3 once 16 TRBV11-3 NA CASSLDDLRSGNTIYF TGTGCCAGCAGCTTAGATGACCTTCGGTCTGGAAACACCATATATTTT
TRBJ2-7 NA 16 TRBV14 NA CASSQRSGQSSYEQYF TGTGCCAGCAGCCAAAGATCAGGACAGAGCTCCTACGAGCAGTACTTC
TRBJ2-7 NA 14 TRBV6-8 NA CASRKGGSSYEQYF TGTGCCAGCAGGAAGGGGGGAAGCTCCTACGAGCAGTACTTC
TRBJ1-5 NA 14 TRBV28 NA CASLESGENQPQHF TGTGCCAGCCTCGAGAGTGGGGAAAATCAGCCCCAGCATTTT
TRBJ2-7 once 13 TRBV28 NA CASSRQFPYEQYF TGTGCCAGCAGCCGACAGTTCCCCTACGAGCAGTACTTC
TRBJ1-4 NA 15 TRBV28 TRBD1 CASRSQGVTVEKLFF TGTGCCAGCAGATCTCAGGGGGTAACGGTTGAAAAACTGTTTTTT
TRBJ1-2 NA 14 TRBV6-8 TRBD1 CASKLDRGNYGYTF TGTGCTAGCAAGCTGGACAGGGGGAACTATGGCTACACCTTC
TRBJ1-4 NA 14 TRBV29-1 TRBD1 CSASPGTGSEKLFF TGCAGCGCCTCCCCCGGGACAGGGAGTGAAAAACTGTTTTTT
TRBJ2-2 NA 16 TRBV19 NA CASSTPGQANTGELFF TGTGCCAGTAGTACCCCGGGACAAGCGAACACCGGGGAGCTGTTTTTT
TRBJ1-1 NA 13 TRBV14 TRBD1 CASSQATGVGAFF TGTGCCAGCAGCCAAGCGACAGGGGTTGGAGCTTTCTTT
TRBJ2-3 NA 14 TRBV19 NA CASSIGGPLDTQYF TGTGCCAGTAGTATAGGAGGGCCGCTAGATACGCAGTATTTT
TRBJ2-7 NA 13 TRBV30 NA CAWRYGGRSEQYF TGTGCCTGGAGGTACGGGGGAAGGAGCGAGCAGTACTTC
TRBJ2-5 NA 19 TRBV6-8 NA CASSAKNRGTQLEVRTQYF TGTGCCAGCAGTGCCAAAAACCGAGGGACACAACTAGAGGTACGGACCCAGTACTTC
TRBJ2-5 large 18 TRBV11-3 NA CASSLAPRDPRGQETQYF TGTGCCAGCAGCTTGGCTCCCCGGGACCCCCGAGGTCAAGAGACCCAGTACTTC
TRBJ2-6 NA 17 TRBV6-1 TRBD1 CASSEESRLDRALVLTF TGTGCCAGCAGTGAAGAATCCCGGTTGGACAGGGCCCTCGTCCTGACTTTC
TRBJ2-3 NA 12 TRBV6-8 NA CASRQTTDTQYF TGTGCCAGCAGACAAACTACAGATACGCAGTATTTT
TRBJ2-5 NA 14 TRBV11-3 NA CASRLWAPQETQYF TGTGCCAGCAGACTGTGGGCTCCACAAGAGACCCAGTACTTC
TRBJ2-1 NA 16 TRBV6-8 NA CASSDWGSRSYNEQFF TGTGCCAGCAGTGATTGGGGTTCGCGCTCCTACAATGAGCAGTTCTTC
TRBJ1-1 NA 14 TRBV30 NA CAWSARGGGQKAFF TGTGCCTGGAGTGCTAGGGGCGGGGGCCAGAAAGCTTTCTTT
TRBJ1-5 once 13 TRBV6-8 TRBD1 CASSSDRAGPQHF TGTGCCAGCAGTTCCGACAGGGCAGGGCCCCAGCATTTT
TRBJ1-2 once 13 TRBV18 NA CASSPLSEYGYTF TGTGCCAGCTCACCTCTTTCAGAGTATGGCTACACCTTC
TRBJ1-1 NA 15 TRBV6-8 NA CASSYVAWAWTEAFF TGTGCCAGCAGTTACGTTGCCTGGGCATGGACTGAAGCTTTCTTT
TRBJ2-1 NA 16 TRBV15 TRBD2 CATSRELSGGANEQFF TGTGCCACCAGCAGAGAGCTCAGCGGGGGGGCCAATGAGCAGTTCTTC
TRBJ1-1 NA 16 TRBV6-8 NA CASTRTILGSNTEAFF TGTGCCAGCACTAGGACGATCCTAGGATCGAACACTGAAGCTTTCTTT
TRBJ1-1 NA 13 TRBV28 NA CASIGHMNTEAFF TGTGCCAGCATCGGACATATGAACACTGAAGCTTTCTTT
TRBJ2-2 NA 16 TRBV30 NA CARSLGGLTNTGELFF TGTGCCCGCTCCCTGGGGGGCCTGACGAACACCGGGGAGCTGTTTTTT